A single sample gave rise to the 17 T cell receptor beta chains below, sequenced in a study of blood T cells in healthy people across ages. The authors ran a second PCR of about 6 to 11 cycles using a sample-barcoded 5' primer and a J-beta primer mix. TCRdb itself ran the 5' RACE reads through MiXCR, one entry per CDR3 protein. The sample has roughly 570,000 distinct CDR3 sequences, roughly 29% seen once; the top ten hold 18%. The material sequenced was blood. These receptors all come from a woman between 65 and 79 years old in good health.

This clonotype was detected many times. The chain joins TRBV5-1 to TRBJ2-5, with D possibly TRBD1 on 5 matching bases. Germline CDR1 is SGHRS and CDR2 is YFSETQ. CDR3 length: 14 residues. V was pared by 4 bases and J by 5 bases, with 15 bases between. DNA of the CDR3: TGCGCCAGCAGCCCCCAATCAGGGCAGGAGACCCAGTACTTC. Translated: CASSPQSGQETQYF.

Many counts were recorded for this clonotype. The chain employs TRBV7-8 and TRBJ2-3; D gene ambiguous. V was cut by 5 bases and J by 2 bases, with 5 bases left in between. Germline CDR1 reads SGHVS; CDR2 reads FQNEAQ. CDR3 length equals 12 residues. In nucleotides, the CDR3 is TGTGCCAGCAGCCGCTACACAGATACGCAGTATTTT. Protein sequence: CASSRYTDTQYF.

The CDR3 DNA follows: TGTGCCAGCAAGTTGGTGGGCACTGAAGCTTTCTTT. Protein product: CASKLVGTEAFF. The rearrangement links TRBV28 to TRBJ1-1; D is unresolved. Trimming took 7 bases from V and 4 from J, leaving 10 bases between them. The CDR3 is made up of 12 amino acids. CDR1 and CDR2 (germline): MDHEN, SYDVKM.

V and J are TRBV10-2 and TRBJ2-4; 7 bases agree with TRBD1. V lost 0 bases, J lost 7 bases, and 0 bases stayed unmatched. The CDR3 runs to 13 residues. Germline assignment: CDR1 WSHSY and CDR2 SAAADI. CDR3 bases: TGCGCCAGCAGTGAGTCGACAGGGAACATTCAGTACTTC. The encoded protein is CASSESTGNIQYF.

The chain combines TRBV7-8 with TRBJ1-5, with a possible D match to TRBD1 (5 bases). The germline V and J ends were trimmed by 1 base and 3 bases, with 10 bases remaining between them. Germline V CDR1 and CDR2: SGHVS, FQNEAQ. The CDR3 totals 15 residues. CDR3 protein: CASSLGAGNNQPQHF. The CDR3 nucleotides are TGTGCCAGCAGCTTAGGGGCAGGGAACAATCAGCCCCAGCATTTT.

The chain is built from TRBV2 and TRBJ2-5; D may correspond to TRBD1 or TRBD2 (5 bases each). The J call is uncertain, as TRBJ2-1 better fits the DNA end. This CDR3 has 15 residues. Germline V lookup: CDR1 SNHLY, CDR2 FYNNEI. CDR3 protein: CASSSSGTGAREQFF. CDR3 nucleotide sequence: TGTGCCAGCAGTTCCTCCGGGACCGGGGCGAGGGAGCAGTTCTTC.

The rearrangement joins TRBV5-1 to TRBJ2-5, with 8 bases aligning to TRBD1. J was trimmed by 1 base and V by 5 bases; bases with no gene match: 7. Germline lookup yields CDR1 SGHRS and CDR2 YFSETQ. This CDR3 has 15 residues. The CDR3: CASRRDRGSQETQYF. The CDR3 DNA reads TGCGCCAGCAGACGTGACAGGGGTTCCCAAGAGACCCAGTACTTC.

The CDR3 DNA reads as TGTGCCAGCAGTTACTACCCTAATCTGGCCGGCGAGCAGTACTTC. Protein: CASSYYPNLAGEQYF. This chain uses TRBV6-5 with TRBJ2-7, with D unresolved. Trimming removed 1 base at V and 6 bases at J, with 16 bases between. The CDR3 spans 15 residues. Germline V CDR1 and CDR2: MNHEY, SVGAGI.

The sample holds a few counts of this clonotype. The CDR3 DNA sequence: TGTGCCAGCAGTGTCCTCAAAACGGGGGGTGTAGGTAATGAAAAACTGTTTTTT. Protein product: CASSVLKTGGVGNEKLFF. V usage is TRBV12-3 or TRBV12-4 and J usage is TRBJ1-4; the D gene is possibly TRBD1 (5 bases). This CDR3 region has 18 residues. V lost 5 bases to trimming and J lost 4 bases, with 23 bases between them.

This chain connects TRBV7-9 to TRBJ1-2, with 7 bases lining up with TRBD1. The trim removed 11 bases at V and 6 bases at J, leaving 15 bases unmatched. CDR1 is SEHNR and CDR2 is FQNEAQ in the germline V gene (reference sequence). This CDR3 contains 14 residues. CDR3 in DNA: TGTGCCCTGGGGGGCGAAGGACAGGCCCATGGCTACACCTTC. Protein sequence: CALGGEGQAHGYTF.

This clonotype was counted a few times. Here the CDR3 reads CSGESNYGYTF. The CDR3 coding sequence is TGCAGCGGGGAGTCTAACTATGGCTACACCTTC. The chain recombines TRBV29-1 with TRBJ1-2; D unclear. The germline V gene has CDR1 SQVTM and CDR2 ANQGSEA. Trimming pared 7 bases from V and 0 bases from J, leaving 6 bases between. The CDR3 extends over 11 amino acids.

This chain joins TRBV6-5 and TRBJ2-1; D gene unclear. This CDR3 comprises 14 residues. The V gene lost 7 bases and the J gene lost 2 bases, with 12 bases spanning the gap. Germline V gives CDR1 MNHEY, CDR2 SVGAGI. The CDR3 reads CASKFRAAYNEQFF. CDR3 sequence (DNA): TGTGCCAGCAAGTTCCGGGCAGCCTACAATGAGCAGTTCTTC.

This clonotype appeared a few times. This chain uses TRBV29-1 with TRBJ2-1; perhaps TRBD1 as D (6 bases). With the DNA end fitting TRBJ2-7 better, the J assignment may be wrong. The CDR3 has 12 residues. Germline values: CDR1 SQVTM, CDR2 ANQGSEA. The CDR3 sequence: CSVDGQNYEQYF. In nucleotides, the CDR3 is TGCAGCGTTGATGGACAGAACTACGAGCAGTACTTC.

The rearrangement joins TRBV2 to TRBJ2-5, with D possibly TRBD2 on 5 matching bases. Trimming cost V 2 bases and J 4 bases, with 14 bases left between them. This CDR3 region has 15 residues. Germline V gene sequence: CDR1 SNHLY, CDR2 FYNNEI. The CDR3 DNA reads TGTGCCAGCAGTGAATCTTGGCTGGCGGGAGAGACCCAGTACTTC. Translated: CASSESWLAGETQYF.

This clonotype has more than one count but fewer than ten. The chain carries TRBV12-3 or TRBV12-4 and TRBJ2-2; D might be TRBD1 (6 bases). Trimming took off 2 bases at V and 5 bases at J, with 12 bases between the two ends. CDR3 length equals 15 residues. The CDR3 region has the DNA TGTGCCAGCAGTTTACAGGGGCTCCGAACCGGGGAGCTGTTTTTT. This translates into CASSLQGLRTGELFF.

The chain employs TRBV5-1 and TRBJ2-5; 8 nucleotides agree with TRBD1. V gave up 5 bases and J gave up 4 bases; unmatched junction bases: 7. The CDR3 has 14 residues. CDR1 is SGHRS and CDR2 is YFSETQ in the germline V gene. CDR3 coding DNA: TGCGCCAGCAGGAGTCAGGGGGCATCAGAGACCCAGTACTTC. This sequence encodes CASRSQGASETQYF.

In regard to this clonotype: This may arise from a read error, as a much more abundant clone is one base away. The V gene is TRBV29-1, the J gene TRBJ2-5, with TRBD2 matching 7 bases. This CDR3 is built from 8 residues. Germline CDR1 SQVTM, CDR2 ANQGSEA. This CDR3 reads CSIGRGEF. The CDR3 DNA reads TGCAGCATAGGACGGGGGGAGTTC.